Listed below are T cell receptor beta chains from one sample, sequenced in a study of blood T cell repertoires in COVID-19. The method was immunoSEQ multiplex PCR; TCRdb's version includes in-frame clones alone and lacks a portion of them. The data contain around 450,000 clones, about 90% of them singletons. What was sequenced was PBMCs or T cells enriched from blood (not recorded which). The receptors stem from a man between 18 and 35 years old who had recovered from COVID-19. Both conserved end residues are part of each CDR3. The D gene is left open where the match is weak. Clone size is not always given. Where it is, it says once, few, many or a class for expanded clones.

j_call d_call v_call clone_size cdr3_aa cdr3_nt
TRBJ1-2 NA TRBV21-1 NA CASSKRVAGPRGFWGYTF TGTGCCAGCAGCAAAAGGGTCGCAGGCCCCCGGGGGTTCTGGGGCTACACCTTC
TRBJ2-7 TRBD1 TRBV28 NA CASSLTGGYEQYF TGTGCCAGCAGCCTGACAGGGGGGTACGAGCAGTACTTC
TRBJ1-2 TRBD1 TRBV19 NA CASSIDNNRGDYGYTF TGTGCCAGTAGTATAGACAACAACAGGGGCGACTATGGCTACACCTTC
TRBJ1-5 NA TRBV7-9 NA CASSLIDQPQHF TGTGCCAGCAGCTTAATCGATCAGCCCCAGCATTTT
TRBJ2-1 NA TRBV2 NA CASSQQGLAYNEQFF TGTGCCAGCAGTCAGCAGGGATTGGCCTACAATGAGCAGTTCTTC
TRBJ1-6 TRBD1 TRBV2 NA CASGPGQQNSPLHF TGTGCCAGCGGTCCGGGACAGCAAAATTCACCCCTCCACTTT
TRBJ2-3 NA TRBV19 NA CASTNSDTQYF TGTGCCAGTACCAACTCAGATACGCAGTATTTT
TRBJ2-1 NA TRBV13 few CASSLRGSGAAPEQFF TGTGCCAGCAGCTTGAGGGGCTCAGGGGCGGCCCCGGAGCAGTTCTTC
TRBJ1-2 NA TRBV7-3 NA CASSGDNRYGYTF TGTGCCAGCAGCGGGGACAACCGCTATGGCTACACCTTC
TRBJ1-1 TRBD1 TRBV5-1 NA CASSNDRGSIATEAFF TGCGCCAGCAGCAACGACAGGGGAAGCATAGCCACTGAAGCTTTCTTT
TRBJ2-1 NA TRBV12-3/TRBV12-4 NA CASTYRGEQFF TGTGCCAGCACTTATCGGGGGGAGCAGTTCTTC
TRBJ2-2 TRBD2 TRBV19 NA CASSPAGGAGELFF TGTGCCAGTAGTCCAGCGGGAGGGGCCGGGGAGCTGTTTTTT
TRBJ1-3 NA TRBV19 NA CASRTDPSGNTIYF TGTGCCAGTAGGACAGACCCCTCTGGAAACACCATATATTTT
TRBJ2-1 NA TRBV12-3/TRBV12-4 once CASSSIYNEQFF TGTGCCAGCAGTTCTATATACAATGAGCAGTTCTTC
TRBJ1-3 TRBD1 TRBV24-1 NA CATSDSNTGAGNTIYF TGTGCCACCAGTGATTCTAACACAGGGGCTGGAAACACCATATATTTT
TRBJ1-2 NA TRBV7-2 NA CASSKRDFSSGYTF TGTGCCAGCAGCAAGCGGGACTTCTCTAGCGGCTACACCTTC
TRBJ1-2 NA TRBV12-3/TRBV12-4 NA CASSFGYYGYTF TGTGCCAGCAGTTTCGGGTACTATGGCTACACCTTC
TRBJ2-3 TRBD2 TRBV13 NA CASSLGGVAASGGADTQYF TGTGCCAGCAGCTTAGGAGGTGTGGCGGCTAGCGGGGGGGCAGATACGCAGTATTTT
TRBJ2-5 TRBD2 TRBV5-4 NA CASSLSGVKETQYF TGTGCCAGCAGCTTGAGCGGGGTAAAAGAGACCCAGTACTTC
TRBJ2-3 TRBD2 TRBV3-1/TRBV3-2 NA CASSQVERGVTDTQYF TGTGCCAGCAGCCAAGTCGAGCGGGGGGTCACAGATACGCAGTATTTT
TRBJ2-2 TRBD2 TRBV11-3 NA CASTSGIGAGELFF TGTGCCAGCACTAGCGGGATCGGGGCCGGGGAGCTGTTTTTT
TRBJ1-1 TRBD1 TRBV7-6 NA CASSSRGRTEAFF TGTGCCAGCAGCTCCAGGGGGCGGACTGAAGCTTTCTTT
TRBJ2-1 NA TRBV5-4 NA CASTSPTYHNEQFF TGTGCCAGCACCTCCCCGACATACCACAATGAGCAGTTCTTC
TRBJ2-3 NA TRBV5-6 NA CASSSDGVGFTDTQYF TGTGCCAGCAGCTCGGACGGGGTTGGTTTCACAGATACGCAGTATTTT
TRBJ2-1 TRBD1 TRBV25-1 NA CASSAWTGLNEQFF TGTGCCAGCAGTGCCTGGACAGGGTTGAATGAGCAGTTCTTC
TRBJ2-7 TRBD1 TRBV4-1 NA CASSAPGQAEQYF TGCGCCAGCAGCGCGCCCGGACAGGCCGAGCAGTACTTC
TRBJ2-4 NA TRBV5-5 NA CASSLRATGDQENIQYF TGTGCCAGCAGCTTACGGGCCACGGGGGATCAGGAAAACATTCAGTACTTC
TRBJ1-5 TRBD1 TRBV30 NA CAWSDRGDQPQHF TGTGCCTGGAGCGACAGGGGAGATCAGCCCCAGCATTTT
TRBJ2-5 NA TRBV18 NA CASSPSQETQYF TGTGCCAGCTCACCATCTCAAGAGACCCAGTACTTC
TRBJ1-3 NA TRBV7-9 NA CASSLAEGGGAGNTIYF TGTGCCAGCAGCTTAGCGGAGGGCGGGGGCGCTGGAAACACCATATATTTT
TRBJ2-1 NA TRBV27 NA CASSQLDNEQFF TGTGCCAGCAGTCAACTAGACAATGAGCAGTTCTTC
TRBJ1-1 NA TRBV14 NA CASSQVYSKASGEAFF TGTGCCAGCAGCCAAGTGTATTCGAAGGCCTCCGGGGAAGCTTTCTTT
TRBJ1-6 TRBD1 TRBV2 NA CASSDQGGNSPLHF TGTGCCAGCAGTGACCAGGGGGGTAATTCACCCCTCCACTTT
TRBJ1-1 TRBD1 TRBV7-6 once CASSLDEGTGMFAFF TGTGCCAGCAGCTTAGACGAAGGGACAGGGATGTTTGCTTTCTTT
TRBJ2-1 TRBD1 TRBV2 NA CASSAADRADNEQFF TGTGCCAGCAGTGCTGCAGACAGGGCGGACAATGAGCAGTTCTTC
TRBJ1-5 NA TRBV5-1 NA CAKWRVGNQPQHF TGCGCCAAGTGGAGGGTGGGCAATCAGCCCCAGCATTTT
TRBJ2-1 TRBD1 TRBV7-9 NA CASSPSPGQGWYEQFF TGTGCCAGCAGCCCCTCCCCGGGACAGGGTTGGTATGAGCAGTTCTTC
TRBJ2-1 NA TRBV5-1 NA CASSFDFSSYNEQFF TGCGCCAGCAGCTTTGATTTTAGCTCCTACAATGAGCAGTTCTTC
TRBJ1-3 NA TRBV27 NA CASSLNAGNTIYF TGTGCCAGCAGTCTTAATGCTGGAAACACCATATATTTT
TRBJ1-2 TRBD1 TRBV19 once CASSMPGDRSGYTF TGTGCCAGTAGTATGCCAGGGGACAGGAGCGGCTACACCTTC
TRBJ1-2 TRBD1 TRBV7-3 NA CASSPGQGPNYGYTF TGTGCCAGCAGCCCCGGACAGGGACCTAACTATGGCTACACCTTC